The subject of this entry is one T cell receptor beta chain. What it binds is unknown. This sample is part of a study of OX40 agonist ivuxolimab in advanced cancers. Study details: Ivuxolimab is an agonistic anti-OX40 (CD134) antibody, and patients were treated with it. Eligibility admitted prior anti-PD-1, anti-PD-L1 or anti-CTLA-4 therapy; roughly 40% had some. While on treatment, patients had intravenous ivuxolimab at 0.01 to 10 mg/kg every 2 weeks.

Sequencing used immunoSEQ multiplex PCR; TCRdb keeps in-frame clones, though not all of them. Among approximately 35,000 clones listed, less than 90% were seen once. Overall study findings and caveats: Certain nonresponders additionally had low normalized T-cell clonal expansion.

V lost 4 bases and J 8 bases, leaving 11 bases between the germline ends. The CDR3 is 12 amino acids. The V gene's germline CDR1 is MNHEY and CDR2 SMNVEV (reference sequence). The TCR was taken from an adult with an advanced solid tumor such as melanoma, head and neck, liver or kidney cancer. The J gene is TRBJ1-2, the V gene TRBV27; D is uncertain. The sequenced sample was CD4+ or CD8+ T cells sorted from blood, obtained in a trial of the OX40 agonist ivuxolimab. CDR3 in amino acids: CASSSGLHGYTF. The CDR3 DNA reads TGTGCCAGCAGTTCCGGCCTCCACGGCTACACCTTC.